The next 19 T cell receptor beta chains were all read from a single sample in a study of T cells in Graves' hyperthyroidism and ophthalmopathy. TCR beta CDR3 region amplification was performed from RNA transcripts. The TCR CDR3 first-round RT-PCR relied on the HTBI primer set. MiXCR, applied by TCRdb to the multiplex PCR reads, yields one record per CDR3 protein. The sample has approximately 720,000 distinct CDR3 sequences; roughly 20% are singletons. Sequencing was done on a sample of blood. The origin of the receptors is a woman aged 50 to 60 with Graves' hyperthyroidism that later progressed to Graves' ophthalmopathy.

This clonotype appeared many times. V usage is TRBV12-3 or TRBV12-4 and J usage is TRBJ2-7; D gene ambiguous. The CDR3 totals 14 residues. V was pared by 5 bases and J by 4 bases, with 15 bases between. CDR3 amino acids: CASSRAARYYEQYF. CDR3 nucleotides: TGTGCCAGCAGTCGCGCGGCCCGATATTACGAGCAGTACTTC.

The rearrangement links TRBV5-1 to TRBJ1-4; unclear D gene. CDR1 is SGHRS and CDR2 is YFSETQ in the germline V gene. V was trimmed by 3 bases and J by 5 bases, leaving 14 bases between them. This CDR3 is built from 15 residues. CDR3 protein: CASSSFVDRNEKLFF. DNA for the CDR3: TGCGCCAGCAGCTCGTTCGTAGATCGAAATGAAAAACTGTTTTTT. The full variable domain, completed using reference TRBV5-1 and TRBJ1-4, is KAGVTQTPRYLIKTRGQQVTLSCSPISGHRSVSWYQQTPGQGLQFLFEYFSETQRNKGNFPGRFSGRQFSNSRSEMNVSTLELGDSALYLCASSSFVDRNEKLFFGSGTQLSVL.

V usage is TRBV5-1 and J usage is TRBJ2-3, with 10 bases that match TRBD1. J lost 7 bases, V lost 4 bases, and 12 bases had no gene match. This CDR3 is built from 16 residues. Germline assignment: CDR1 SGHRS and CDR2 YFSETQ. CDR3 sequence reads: CASSGPGTGDGNTQYF. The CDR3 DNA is TGCGCCAGCAGCGGCCCCGGGACAGGGGACGGCAATACGCAGTATTTT.

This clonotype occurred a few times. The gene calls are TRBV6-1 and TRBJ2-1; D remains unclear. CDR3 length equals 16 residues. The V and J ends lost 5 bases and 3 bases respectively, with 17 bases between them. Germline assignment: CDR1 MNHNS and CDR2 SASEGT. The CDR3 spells CASSQVWGLDYNEQFF. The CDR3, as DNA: TGTGCCAGCAGTCAAGTTTGGGGATTGGACTACAATGAGCAGTTCTTC.

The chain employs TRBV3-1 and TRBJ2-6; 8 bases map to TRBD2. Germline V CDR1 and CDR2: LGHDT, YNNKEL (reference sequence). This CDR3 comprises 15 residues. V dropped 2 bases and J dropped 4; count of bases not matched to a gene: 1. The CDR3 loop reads CASSQPSGGANVLTF. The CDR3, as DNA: TGTGCCAGCAGCCAACCTAGCGGGGGGGCCAACGTCCTGACTTTC.

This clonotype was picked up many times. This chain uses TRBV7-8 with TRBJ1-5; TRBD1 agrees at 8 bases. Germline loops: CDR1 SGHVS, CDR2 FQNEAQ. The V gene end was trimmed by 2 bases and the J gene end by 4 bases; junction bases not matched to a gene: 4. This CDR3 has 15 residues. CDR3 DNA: TGTGCCAGCAGCTTAAGACAGGGGAGGAATCAGCCCCAGCATTTT. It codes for CASSLRQGRNQPQHF.

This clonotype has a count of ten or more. This chain's CDR3 is CASSQEPTGELFF. The CDR3 DNA reads as TGTGCCAGCAGCCAAGAGCCCACCGGGGAGCTGTTTTTT. The chain has TRBV3-1 and TRBJ2-2; unclear D gene. V dropped 0 bases and J dropped 4 bases, with 3 bases sitting between them. There are 13 residues in the CDR3. The germline CDR1 and CDR2 sequences are LGHDT and YNNKEL (reference sequence). Full variable domain (remainder filled in from reference TRBV3-1 and TRBJ2-2): DTAVSQTPKYLVTQMGNDKSIKCEQNLGHDTMYWYKQDSKKFLKIMFSYNNKELIINETVPNRFSPKSPDKAHLNLHINSLELGDSAVYFCASSQEPTGELFFGEGSRLTVL.

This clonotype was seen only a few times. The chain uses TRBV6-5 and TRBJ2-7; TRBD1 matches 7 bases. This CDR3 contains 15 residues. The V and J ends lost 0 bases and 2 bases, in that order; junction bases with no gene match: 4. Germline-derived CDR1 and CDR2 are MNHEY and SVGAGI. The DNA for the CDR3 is TGTGCCAGCAGTTACTCCCAGACAGGGACCTACGAGCAGTACTTC. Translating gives CASSYSQTGTYEQYF.

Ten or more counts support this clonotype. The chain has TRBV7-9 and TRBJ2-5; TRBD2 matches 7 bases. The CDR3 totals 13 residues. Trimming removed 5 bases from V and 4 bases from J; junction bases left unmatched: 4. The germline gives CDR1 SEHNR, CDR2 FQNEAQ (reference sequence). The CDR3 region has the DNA TGTGCCAGCAGCCCCCGACTAGCAGAGACCCAGTACTTC. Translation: CASSPRLAETQYF.

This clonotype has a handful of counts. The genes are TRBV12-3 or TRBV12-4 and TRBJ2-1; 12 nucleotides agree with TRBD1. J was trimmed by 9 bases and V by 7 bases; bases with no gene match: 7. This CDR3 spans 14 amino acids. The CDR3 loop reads CASNPGQGAIEQFF. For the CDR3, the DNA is TGTGCCAGCAACCCGGGACAGGGGGCTATTGAGCAGTTCTTC.

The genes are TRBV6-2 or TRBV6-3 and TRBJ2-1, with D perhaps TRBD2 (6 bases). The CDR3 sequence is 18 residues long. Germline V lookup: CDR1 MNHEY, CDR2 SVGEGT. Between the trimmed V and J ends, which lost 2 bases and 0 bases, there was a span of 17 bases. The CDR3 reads CASSYPAAGLSSYNEQFF. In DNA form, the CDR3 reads TGTGCCAGCAGTTACCCGGCAGCGGGCCTAAGCTCCTACAATGAGCAGTTCTTC.

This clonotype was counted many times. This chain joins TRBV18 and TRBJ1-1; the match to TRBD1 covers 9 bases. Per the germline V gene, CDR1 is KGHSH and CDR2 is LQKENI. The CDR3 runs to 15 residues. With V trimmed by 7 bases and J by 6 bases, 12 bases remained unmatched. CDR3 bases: TGTGCCAGCTTCGCCGGGACAGGGAGCGGAGCTGAAGCTTTCTTT. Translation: CASFAGTGSGAEAFF.

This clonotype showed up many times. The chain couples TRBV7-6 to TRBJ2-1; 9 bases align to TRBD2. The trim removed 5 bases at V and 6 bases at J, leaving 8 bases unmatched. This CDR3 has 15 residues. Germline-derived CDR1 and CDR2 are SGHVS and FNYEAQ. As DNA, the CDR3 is TGTGCCAGCAGCCCTAGCGGGAACTGGGTCAATGAGCAGTTCTTC. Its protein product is CASSPSGNWVNEQFF.

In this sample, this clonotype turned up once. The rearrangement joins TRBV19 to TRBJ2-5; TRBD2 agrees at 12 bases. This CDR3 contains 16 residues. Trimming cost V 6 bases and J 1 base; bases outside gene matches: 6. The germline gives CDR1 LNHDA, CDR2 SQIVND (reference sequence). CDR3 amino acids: CASRPTSGGLQETQYF. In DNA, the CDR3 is TGTGCCAGTAGACCGACTAGCGGGGGCCTCCAAGAGACCCAGTACTTC.

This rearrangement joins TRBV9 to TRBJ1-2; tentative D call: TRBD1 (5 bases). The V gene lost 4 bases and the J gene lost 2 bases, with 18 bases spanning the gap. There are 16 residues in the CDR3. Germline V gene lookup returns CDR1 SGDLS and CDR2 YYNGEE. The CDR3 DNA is TGTGCCAGCAGCACACTCAGAGGCAGGGTAAACTATGGCTACACCTTC. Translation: CASSTLRGRVNYGYTF.

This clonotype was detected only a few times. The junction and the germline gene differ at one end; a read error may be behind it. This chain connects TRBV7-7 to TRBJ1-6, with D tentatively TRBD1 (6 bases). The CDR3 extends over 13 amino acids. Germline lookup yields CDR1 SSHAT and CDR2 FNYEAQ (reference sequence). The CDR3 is CASSLDRTGSLHF. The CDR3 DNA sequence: TGTGCTAGCAGCCTTGACAGGACGGGGTCCCTCCACTTT.

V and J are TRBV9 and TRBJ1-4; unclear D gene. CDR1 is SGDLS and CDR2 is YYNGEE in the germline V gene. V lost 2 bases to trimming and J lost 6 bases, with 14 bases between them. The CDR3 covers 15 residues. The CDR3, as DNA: TGTGCCAGCAGCGTGGGTCCTACGGGTTATGAAAAACTGTTTTTT. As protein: CASSVGPTGYEKLFF.

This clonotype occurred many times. The CDR3 protein is CASSDIGELFF. CDR3 coding DNA: TGTGCCAGCAGTGATATCGGGGAGCTGTTTTTT. The J gene is TRBJ2-2, the V gene TRBV2; D gene uncertain. This CDR3 has 11 amino acids. Germline CDR1 reads SNHLY; CDR2 reads FYNNEI. Trimming stripped 3 bases from V and 7 bases from J, with 3 bases between.

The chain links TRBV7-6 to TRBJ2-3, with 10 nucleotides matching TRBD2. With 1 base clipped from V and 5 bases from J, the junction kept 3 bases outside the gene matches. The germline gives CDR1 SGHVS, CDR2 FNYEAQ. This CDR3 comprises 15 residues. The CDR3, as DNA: TGTGCCAGCAGCTTAGTACTAGCGGGGAGAGATACGCAGTATTTT. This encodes CASSLVLAGRDTQYF.